This T cell receptor beta chain was profiled in a study of T cell repertoires in cytomegalovirus infection. Notes on the study in general: HLA-C-restricted CMV clonotypes gave the most frequent clonotype in two of eight donors.

Worth noting for this clonotype: Its antigen is not identified.

V was clipped by 4 bases and J by 6 bases; unmatched bases: 7. The CDR3 covers 15 residues. The germline V gene encodes CDR1 LGHNA and CDR2 YNFKEQ. A single record per CDR3 protein comes from TCRdb applying MiXCR to the reads. The table lists 900,000 to 950,000 distinct CDR3 sequences, 31% of them singletons, with about an eighth in the top ten. This chain connects TRBV4-2 to TRBJ2-1, with 9 positions matching TRBD1. The receptor was derived from a human donor in good health (CMV status not recorded). Some clones in this sample may be carry-over from other donors' samples. The source was cultured CD8+ T cells from PBMCs, collected from culture after CMV antigen stimulation. CDR3 bases: TGTGCCAGCAGCCCCCGACAGGGGGTGGGCAATGAGCAGTTCTTC. It translates to CASSPRQGVGNEQFF.